The rows below give T cell receptor beta chains drawn from one sample of a study of beta chain features in type 1 diabetes. Produced via immunoSEQ multiplex PCR; TCRdb's table is partial and in-frame only. The sample records roughly 150,000 clones, 9% being singletons. Sequencing was done on a sample of central memory CD4+ T cells from blood. The source is a woman aged 25 to 45 with type 1 diabetes. The CDR3 runs from the conserved cysteine through the conserved F or W. Fields, in order: V gene, J gene, D gene, clone size, CDR3 DNA, CDR3 protein. A D gene is named only where the DNA matches it firmly. The size of a clone is reported for some rows only, either as once, few or many, or as a class for expanded clones.

TRBV29-1,TRBJ1-2,TRBD1,NA,TGCAGCGTCCAGAACCGGGACAGGGGGCTCGGCTACACCTTC,CSVQNRDRGLGYTF
TRBV29-1,TRBJ2-1,TRBD1,NA,TGCAGCGTTGAAGCCGGGACAGGGGGCGCTTACAATGAGCAGTTCTTC,CSVEAGTGGAYNEQFF
TRBV7-9,TRBJ2-1,TRBD2,NA,TGTGCCAGCAGCGAGGGACTAGCGGGGAACAATGAGCAGTTCTTC,CASSEGLAGNNEQFF
TRBV7-2,TRBJ1-1,NA,NA,TGTGCCAGCGTGCGGCAGATGAACACTGAAGCTTTCTTT,CASVRQMNTEAFF
TRBV6-5,TRBJ1-3,TRBD1,NA,TGTGCCAGCAGTTACACGACAGGGAGATACACCATATATTTT,CASSYTTGRYTIYF
TRBV7-6,TRBJ1-5,TRBD1,few,TGTGCCAGCAGCCAGGACAGGGGCAATCAGCCCCAGCATTTT,CASSQDRGNQPQHF
TRBV7-9,TRBJ1-1,NA,large,TGTGCCAGCACCATGGGGGGACGTACTGAAGCTTTCTTT,CASTMGGRTEAFF
TRBV14,TRBJ2-3,TRBD2,few,TGTGCCAGCAGCCAATCAGGCTCAGGACTAGGATCTAATACGCAGTATTTT,CASSQSGSGLGSNTQYF
TRBV5-1,TRBJ2-6,NA,NA,TGCGCCAGCAGCCCCGGACAACCCTCTGGGGCCAACGTCCTGACTTTC,CASSPGQPSGANVLTF
TRBV18,TRBJ2-3,NA,few,TGTGCCAGCTCACCGACTAAGGATTCGGATACGCAGTATTTT,CASSPTKDSDTQYF
TRBV27,TRBJ1-1,TRBD1,NA,TGTGCCAGCAGTTTAGACGGACAGGTGGCGGCTTTCTTT,CASSLDGQVAAFF
TRBV5-1,TRBJ2-1,TRBD2,few,TGCGCCAGCAGCTTGGGGCTAGCGGGGGCTAATGAGCAGTTCTTC,CASSLGLAGANEQFF
TRBV18,TRBJ2-7,TRBD2,NA,TGTGCCAGCTCACCCGGGACCAGCGGGAGTGTGTACGAGCAGTACTTC,CASSPGTSGSVYEQYF
TRBV30,TRBJ2-1,NA,few,TGTGCCTGGAGTCCTAGCGTCGCCTACAATGAGCAGTTCTTC,CAWSPSVAYNEQFF
TRBV30,TRBJ1-1,NA,few,TGTGCCTGGAGTGTACTCTACACTGAAGCTTTCTTT,CAWSVLYTEAFF
TRBV19,TRBJ2-5,TRBD2,few,TGTGCCAGTAGTAGAACGGGACTAGCGGGATCGGAGGAGACCCAGTACTTC,CASSRTGLAGSEETQYF
TRBV7-2,TRBJ1-4,NA,NA,TGTGCCAGCAGCCAACAGACAGGACCTAATGAAAAACTGTTTTTT,CASSQQTGPNEKLFF
TRBV5-4,TRBJ2-3,NA,NA,TGTGCCAGCAACAAACAACTAGCAGATACGCAGTATTTT,CASNKQLADTQYF
TRBV18,TRBJ1-1,NA,few,TGTGCCAGCTCACCTGGTCGGGACACTGAAGCTTTCTTT,CASSPGRDTEAFF
TRBV15,TRBJ2-7,NA,few,TGTGCCACCAGCAGAGATCGGGGTTACGAGCAGTACTTC,CATSRDRGYEQYF
TRBV11-2,TRBJ1-1,TRBD1,few,TGTGCCAGCAGCTTAGGACAGGGGAACACTGAAGCTTTCTTT,CASSLGQGNTEAFF
TRBV6-1,TRBJ2-7,TRBD2,few,TGTGCCAGCAGTGGGACAATAGCGGGAGGGCTCGAGCAGTACTTC,CASSGTIAGGLEQYF
TRBV25-1,TRBJ2-5,NA,few,TGTGCCAGCAGTGACCCCTCATCCTCGGACACCGGCAGGACCCAGTACTTC,CASSDPSSSDTGRTQYF
TRBV28,TRBJ1-2,NA,NA,TGTGCCAGCAGCTACCGGGACTTCGATGGCTACACCTTC,CASSYRDFDGYTF
TRBV29-1,TRBJ2-3,TRBD2,NA,TGCAGCGCCCGCGGGACTAGCGGGTCTCCGGATACGCAGTATTTT,CSARGTSGSPDTQYF
TRBV5-1,TRBJ1-6,NA,few,TGCGCCAGCAGCTTGGTGTCTCCAGGGTTGAATTCACCCCTCCACTTT,CASSLVSPGLNSPLHF
TRBV5-1,TRBJ2-5,NA,NA,TGCGCCAGCAGCAGGGGTCCCCTGGCAAACCAAGAGACCCAGTACTTC,CASSRGPLANQETQYF
TRBV11-2,TRBJ2-3,TRBD2,NA,TGTGCCAGCAGCGTCAATAGCGGGAGCCGAACAGATACGCAGTATTTT,CASSVNSGSRTDTQYF
TRBV5-1,TRBJ1-2,NA,NA,TGCGCCAGCAGCTTGACAGGAGCTAACTATGGCTACACCTTC,CASSLTGANYGYTF
TRBV29-1,TRBJ2-1,NA,NA,TGCAGCGTAGAGGATTCAGGGGCCCAGAGCTCCTACAATGAGCAGTTCTTC,CSVEDSGAQSSYNEQFF
TRBV29-1,TRBJ1-2,TRBD1,few,TGCAGCGTTGGGGACAGTAACTATGGCTACACCTTC,CSVGDSNYGYTF
TRBV5-1,TRBJ2-1,NA,NA,TGCGCCAGCAGCTTGTCTGCCTACAATGAGCAGTTCTTC,CASSLSAYNEQFF
TRBV11-2,TRBJ2-1,NA,few,TGTGCCAGCAGCTCGACTCTGTACAATGAGCAGTTCTTC,CASSSTLYNEQFF
TRBV7-9,TRBJ2-2,TRBD1,NA,TGTGCCAGCAGCCAAGGACAGGTTGGGGCCGGGGAGCTGTTTTTT,CASSQGQVGAGELFF
TRBV7-3,TRBJ2-3,TRBD2,NA,TGTGCCAGCAGCTTAGGGACTAGCGGAGATACGCAGTATTTT,CASSLGTSGDTQYF
TRBV18,TRBJ1-2,TRBD1,few,TGTGCCAGCTCACCACCGACGGACAGGGGCTATGGCTACACCTTC,CASSPPTDRGYGYTF
TRBV5-1,TRBJ1-1,TRBD1,few,TGCGCCAGTAACAGGGGGCAGGACACTGAAGCTTTCTTT,CASNRGQDTEAFF
TRBV5-1,TRBJ2-5,TRBD2,NA,TGCGCCAGCAGCTTGACTAGCGGGCTCGGTGAGACCCAGTACTTC,CASSLTSGLGETQYF
TRBV21-1,TRBJ2-7,NA,many,TGTGCCAGCAGCAAATGGCCCCTCCGGGACTACCCCACCTGCGAGCAGTACTTC,CASSKWPLRDYPTCEQYF
TRBV2,TRBJ1-2,TRBD1,NA,TGTGCCAGCCCCGAGCGGGCAGGGGGGTATGGCTACACCTTC,CASPERAGGYGYTF
TRBV18,TRBJ1-1,NA,few,TGTGCCAGCTCACCGTCGGTAAAGAACACTGAAGCTTTCTTT,CASSPSVKNTEAFF
TRBV19,TRBJ2-2,NA,NA,TGTGCCAGTAGTATAGTCGGGGATGGCACCGGGGAGCTGTTTTTT,CASSIVGDGTGELFF